This T cell receptor beta chain was sequenced during a study of blood T cell repertoires in COVID-19. The method was immunoSEQ multiplex PCR; TCRdb's version includes in-frame clones alone and lacks a portion of them. The sample yields around 100,000 clones, 81% seen once. The V gene's germline CDR1 is MNHNY and CDR2 SVGAGI (reference sequence). After removal of 10 bases from V and 0 bases from J, the junction contained 7 bases not matched to a gene. The CDR3 consists of 16 residues. The sequence came from a man aged 50 to 60 with acute or convalescent COVID-19. The chain uses TRBV6-6 and TRBJ2-2; 11 nucleotides agree with TRBD2. Source material: peripheral blood. This CDR3 is CAIPASGGPNTGELFF. The CDR3 bases are TGTGCCATTCCGGCTAGCGGGGGGCCGAACACCGGGGAGCTGTTTTTT.